These T cell receptor beta chains were read from a single sample in a study of cytomegalovirus exposure and HLA in healthy donors. Repertoires were generated with immunoSEQ multiplex PCR, while TCRdb's copy carries only in-frame clones and drops some. In the table there are tens of thousands of clones, more than 60% of which are singletons. Source material: PBMCs. Receptor source: a woman aged 40-49 years in good health and CMV-seropositive. The CDR3 runs from the conserved cysteine through the conserved F or W. A D gene is named only where the DNA matches it firmly. Clone size, where shown, is once, few, many, or a class for clones that have expanded.

j_call d_call clone_size v_call cdr3_nt cdr3_aa
TRBJ1-1 TRBD1 . TRBV5-4 TGTGCCAGCAGCCCGCCCGGACAGGGTTACACTGAAGCTTTCTTT CASSPPGQGYTEAFF
TRBJ2-7 . . TRBV29-1 TGCAGCGCTCCGCGATGCCGCCCTTCCGGACTTCGGCGGTCCGAGCAGTACTTC CSAPRCRPSGLRRSEQYF
TRBJ1-2 TRBD1 once TRBV28 TGTGCCAGCAGTTTATTGGACAGGGGATCAGACTATGGCTACACCTTC CASSLLDRGSDYGYTF
TRBJ1-2 . . TRBV9 TGTGCCAGCAGGGGCACAGGCCCCGATGGCTACACCTTC CASRGTGPDGYTF
TRBJ2-7 . . TRBV2 TGTGCCAGCAAAGAGGAGACCTACGAGCAGTACTTC CASKEETYEQYF
TRBJ2-7 . once TRBV30 TGCGCCTGGAGCTCGGGGTCCCACGAGCAGTACTTC CAWSSGSHEQYF
TRBJ2-1 TRBD2 . TRBV6-1 TGTGCCAGCAGTGAAGCTCCGGGCGGGGGGGCACATGAGCAGTTCTTC CASSEAPGGGAHEQFF
TRBJ2-1 . . TRBV30 TGTGCCTGCCTCGCAGGGTCCTCCTACAATGAGCAGTTCTTC CACLAGSSYNEQFF
TRBJ2-7 . . TRBV7-2 TGTGCCAGCAGCTGGCCCTCTGTATACGAGCAGTACTTC CASSWPSVYEQYF
TRBJ2-7 TRBD1 . TRBV6-5 TGTGCCAGCAGTGTAGGGACAGGGTTGATCGAGCAGTACTTC CASSVGTGLIEQYF
TRBJ2-1 TRBD2 . TRBV5-1 TGCGCCAGCACCCCAGGCGGGGGTGCGCACAATGAGCAGTTCTTC CASTPGGGAHNEQFF
TRBJ2-7 TRBD2 . TRBV19 TGTGCCAGTAGTCCCCGGGACTATTCCTCCTACGAGCAGTACTTC CASSPRDYSSYEQYF
TRBJ1-5 TRBD1 . TRBV12-5 TGTGCTAGTGGTCCCTCAGGGGGTGCTCAGCCCCAGCATTTT CASGPSGGAQPQHF
TRBJ1-1 . few TRBV30 TGTGCCTGGAGTGTATGGGGGGGAATGAACACTGAAGCTTTCTTT CAWSVWGGMNTEAFF
TRBJ1-6 TRBD1 . TRBV12-5 TGTGCTAGTGGTCCGGGACAGGGGTCACCCCTCCACTTT CASGPGQGSPLHF
TRBJ1-4 TRBD1 . TRBV7-9 TGTTCCAGCAGCTTTTCTACAGGGGGCTTAAATGAAAAACTGTTTTTT CSSSFSTGGLNEKLFF
TRBJ1-1 . . TRBV11-2 TGTGCCAGCAGCTTAGATCCTAGGGGATGGACTGAAGCTTTCTTT CASSLDPRGWTEAFF
TRBJ2-1 . . TRBV5-1 TGCGCCAGCACCCGGGAGTCGAGCGTCAATGAGCAGTTCTTC CASTRESSVNEQFF
TRBJ1-1 . few TRBV12-5 TGTGCTAGTGCGCGACAGCGAAACACTGAAGCTTTCTTT CASARQRNTEAFF
TRBJ2-2 TRBD1 . TRBV14 TGTGCCAGCAGCCCCTTGACAGGGGCGAAGAACACCGGGGAGCTGTTTTTT CASSPLTGAKNTGELFF
TRBJ2-7 . . TRBV4-1 TGCGCCAGCAGCCAAGAGACTTCTCAGCCCTACGAGCAGTACTTC CASSQETSQPYEQYF
TRBJ1-2 . . TRBV29-1 TGCAGCTACATCGGAAGAGTTGGAGGTGGCTACACCTTC CSYIGRVGGGYTF
TRBJ1-4 . . TRBV5-1 TGCGCCAGCAGCTCAAAAGCAGGGGTATCGACTAATGAAAAACTGTTTTTT CASSSKAGVSTNEKLFF
TRBJ1-2 . . TRBV4-1 TGCGCCAGCAGCCAAGAACGGGGGGCCGTAGAGTATAGCTATGGCTACACCTTC CASSQERGAVEYSYGYTF
TRBJ1-4 . . TRBV6-5 TGTGCCAGCAGTTACCTCGCAACTAATGAAAAACTGTTTTTT CASSYLATNEKLFF
TRBJ1-5 . . TRBV2 TGTGCCAGCAGTGATGGGGCAGCCCGCAATCAGCCCCAGCATTTT CASSDGAARNQPQHF
TRBJ2-1 . . TRBV27 TGTGCCAGCGGAGGCTATGAGCAGTTCTTC CASGGYEQFF
TRBJ2-3 . . TRBV29-1 TGCAGCGTTGTGGCGGGGATACGCACAGATACGCAGTATTTT CSVVAGIRTDTQYF
TRBJ2-1 TRBD1 once TRBV5-1 TGCGCCAGCAGTTATACCGGGACAGGGGATAATGAGCAGTTCTTC CASSYTGTGDNEQFF
TRBJ1-2 . . TRBV5-1 TGCGCCAGCAGCTTAGAGACACCTAACTATGGCTACACCTTC CASSLETPNYGYTF
TRBJ2-1 TRBD2 . TRBV6-5 TGTGCCAGCACTAGTAGCGGGGCCACCTACAATGAGCAGTTCTTC CASTSSGATYNEQFF
TRBJ1-2 . . TRBV5-1 TGCGCCTCAGCCCTCAGGCCCGATAACTATGGCTACACCTTC CASALRPDNYGYTF
TRBJ2-3 TRBD2 . TRBV9 TGTGCCAGCAGCGTAGATGGGCTAGCGGGGGCCTCAGATACGCAGTATTTT CASSVDGLAGASDTQYF
TRBJ1-2 . . TRBV27 TGTGCCACCTGGGGGGGTCTCTATGGCTACACCTTC CATWGGLYGYTF
TRBJ1-4 TRBD1 few TRBV19 TGTGCCAGTAGTATAGATCTCATCGGGACAGATGAAAAACTGTTTTTT CASSIDLIGTDEKLFF
TRBJ2-4 . . TRBV30 TGTGCCTGGGGGGGGATAGCCAAAAACATTCAGTACTTC CAWGGIAKNIQYF
TRBJ1-3 TRBD1 . TRBV19 TGTGCCAGTAGTATTATAGGGGGCACTGGAAACACCATATATTTT CASSIIGGTGNTIYF
TRBJ2-1 TRBD1 once TRBV19 TGTGCCAGTAGTATATTAGGACAGGGTGACAATGAGCAGTTCTTC CASSILGQGDNEQFF
TRBJ2-1 TRBD2 . TRBV30 TGTGCCTGGAGGAAGAGCGGGGGGGGGCATGAGCAGTTCTTC CAWRKSGGGHEQFF
TRBJ1-2 . . TRBV6-1 TGTGCCAGCAGTGAAGGAGGCACCACTAACTATGGCTACACCTTC CASSEGGTTNYGYTF
TRBJ1-4 . . TRBV27 TGTGCCAGCAGTTCCATTAGCGGGACGTCCGGTGAAAAACTGTTTTTT CASSSISGTSGEKLFF
TRBJ2-7 . . TRBV6-1 TGTGCCAGCAGTGAATATGGCCTCGGGAGCTCCTACGAGCAGTACTTC CASSEYGLGSSYEQYF
TRBJ2-1 . . TRBV29-1 TGCAGCGTTGAACTTAACCTGCGGGGAGTTAAGTTCTTC CSVELNLRGVKFF
TRBJ2-3 . . TRBV6-1 TGTGCCAGCAGTCCCTCCACAGATACGCAGTATTTT CASSPSTDTQYF
TRBJ2-7 TRBD2 once TRBV10-3 TGTGCCATCAGGGGGGGGAGCTACGAGCAGTACTTC CAIRGGSYEQYF
TRBJ2-5 . . TRBV13 TGTGCCAGCAGCTTAGGAGGGGTGCAGACCCAGTACTTC CASSLGGVQTQYF
TRBJ2-2 TRBD1 . TRBV5-4 TGTGCCAGCAGCATCGACAGGGACGGGGAGCTGTTTTTT CASSIDRDGELFF
TRBJ1-2 TRBD1 once TRBV6-4 TGTGCCAGCAGTCCGGACAGGGGGTCGGGGAACTATGGCTACACCTTC CASSPDRGSGNYGYTF
TRBJ1-1 . . TRBV18 TGTGCCAGCTCACACGACTGGAACACTGAAGCTTTCTTT CASSHDWNTEAFF
TRBJ2-3 TRBD2 once TRBV7-3 TGTGCCAGCAGCTCCAACAGCGGGGGGGCAGATACGCAGTATTTT CASSSNSGGADTQYF
TRBJ1-3 . once TRBV7-9 TGTGCCAGCAGCCCGCCAGGGAACACCATATATTTT CASSPPGNTIYF
TRBJ1-4 . . TRBV7-9 TGTTCCAGCAGCTTCAAACAGGGTTTAGTACTGGGAAAACTGTTTTTT CSSSFKQGLVLGKLFF
TRBJ2-1 . . TRBV5-1 TGCGCCAGCAGCGTCATGAGCTCCTACAATGAGCAGTTCTTC CASSVMSSYNEQFF